This TCR beta chain appears in the sequencing data of a study of blood T cell repertoires in COVID-19 (dated by TCRdb to between 2020 and 2021). Background on the whole study: The collaborator samples originated in the United States, Italy and Spain and spanned the acute and convalescent phases of COVID-19. The prospective study material was composed of cDNA or gDNA derived from T cells, B-cell-depleted T cells, or PBMCs. Subjects who had been exposed to COVID-19, were actively infected with it, or had recovered from it provided the deeply sampled blood TCRbeta repertoires that made up the dataset. The repertoires were made available in a free public database intended to serve as a resource for research on the immune response to SARS-CoV-2. The samples were drawn from two sources: the first 160 participants of the ongoing ImmuneRACE study, and 950 to 1,500 subjects contributed by 6 global collaborators. A de-identified subject ID, COVID-19 status, age in years and sex were almost always included in the sample metadata. Where available, HLA class I and class II types were obtained from metadata supplied by the sample provider rather than from assay-based typing.

The paper as a whole reports these results and caveats: Clinical and demographic metadata were provided uncurated, with the amount varying by source and participant.

The germline V gene gives CDR1 as SGHDN and CDR2 as FVKESK. V ends up 1 base short and J 1 base short, with an unmatched junction base count of 8. Reading from cysteine to phenylalanine, the CDR3 counts 17 amino acids. The entry retains the CDR3 DNA only, 51 bases that are in frame from base 1. Whole blood was collected in K2EDTA tubes by collaborating institutions according to the institutions' own protocols. For TCRbeta analysis, collaborators shipped samples in one of three forms: frozen whole blood, isolated PBMCs, or DNA extracted from either of those sample types. With regard to this clone: The clone's antigen remains unknown. No clone much larger than this one lies a single base away; base qualities are absent.

TCRbeta CDR3 regions were amplified from genomic DNA using the immunoSEQ Assay, a bias-controlled multiplex PCR. On the study's bioinformatics: Nucleated cell counts per sample were estimated from amplification of reference gene primers within the assay. To quantify the absolute abundance of each unique TCRbeta CDR3 rearrangement, sequence reads were collapsed and filtered. For each sample, productive Simpson clonality was calculated as the square root of Simpson's diversity index across productive rearrangements. TCRdb retrieved this table from immuneACCESS and kept in-frame rearrangements only. Not all clones are present; in checked studies, unresolved V genes account for under half, and no reason is known for the remainder. V and J calls and clone size are copied from that table; D and trimming were computed from the DNA. This sample lists under 250,000 clones; over 75% were detected once. 7.5% to 9% of the sample lies in the top ten.

The sequenced sample consisted of peripheral blood. The V and J genes are TRBV14 and TRBJ2-3, with 7 junctional bases fitting TRBD2. This TCR was recovered from an elderly woman with acute or convalescent COVID-19. Here the CDR3 is given as CASSQGGGLGGTDTQYF. In nucleotides, the sequence is TGTGCCAGCAGCCAAGGGGGGGGTCTAGGAGGCACAGATACGCAGTATTTT.